This passage covers 4 T cell receptor beta chains from one sample sequenced in a study of blood T cell repertoires in COVID-19. Assay: immunoSEQ multiplex PCR; the TCRdb copy retains only in-frame clones and omits some. Here the sample spans about 130,000 clones, about four fifths being singletons. The specimen sequenced was peripheral blood. These receptors were obtained from a woman of 80 years or more with acute or convalescent COVID-19.

The chain recombines TRBV7-2 with TRBJ1-3; TRBD1 aligns across 7 bases. With V trimmed by 4 bases and J by 0 bases, 3 bases remained unmatched. Germline values: CDR1 SGHTA, CDR2 FQGNSA. The length of the CDR3 is 15 residues. The CDR3 reads CASSYQGVSGNTIYF. The CDR3 DNA sequence: TGTGCCAGCAGCTATCAGGGGGTCTCTGGAAACACCATATATTTT.

This rearrangement joins TRBV7-2 to TRBJ1-1; possible D gene TRBD1, 5 bases. There are 15 residues in the CDR3. The V end lost 2 bases, the J end lost 3 bases, and 13 bases lay between the germline ends. CDR1 SGHTA and CDR2 FQGNSA come from the germline V gene. Here the CDR3 reads CASSLRGGWDTEAFF. The CDR3 bases are TGTGCCAGCAGCTTAAGGGGAGGGTGGGACACTGAAGCTTTCTTT.

This sequence joins TRBV3-1 (or the pseudogene TRBV3-2) and TRBJ1-3, with unresolved D. This CDR3 comprises 15 residues. Per germline, CDR1 LGHDT and CDR2 YNNKEL (reference sequence). V was clipped by 0 bases and J by 4 bases, with 10 bases between them. The CDR3 DNA sequence: TGTGCCAGCAGCCAAGATGGAGGTCGCGGAAACACCATATATTTT. It translates to CASSQDGGRGNTIYF.

This clone was counted only a few times. V and J are TRBV5-4 and TRBJ1-2, with 9 bases lining up with TRBD1. The CDR3 runs to 15 residues. CDR1 and CDR2 (germline): SGHNT, YYREEE (reference sequence). Trimming at V came to 4 bases and at J to 3 bases, leaving 7 bases not matched to a gene. This chain's CDR3 is CASSDNRGLDYGYTF. DNA of the CDR3: TGTGCCAGCAGCGATAACAGGGGGCTGGACTATGGCTACACCTTC.